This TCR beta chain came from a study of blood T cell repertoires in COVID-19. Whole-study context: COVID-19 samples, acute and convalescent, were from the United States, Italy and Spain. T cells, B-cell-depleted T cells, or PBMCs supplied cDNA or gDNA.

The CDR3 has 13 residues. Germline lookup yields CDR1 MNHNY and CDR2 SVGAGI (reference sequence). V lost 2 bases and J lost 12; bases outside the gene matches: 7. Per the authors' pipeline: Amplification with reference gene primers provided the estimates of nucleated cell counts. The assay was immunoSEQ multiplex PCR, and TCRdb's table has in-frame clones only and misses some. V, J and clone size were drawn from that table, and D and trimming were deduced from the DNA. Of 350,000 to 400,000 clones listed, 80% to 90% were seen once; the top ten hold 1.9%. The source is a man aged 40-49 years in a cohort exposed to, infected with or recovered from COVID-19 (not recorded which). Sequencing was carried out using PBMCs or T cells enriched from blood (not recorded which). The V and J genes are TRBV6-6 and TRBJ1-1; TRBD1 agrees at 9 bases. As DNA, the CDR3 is TGTGCCAGCAGTTACAGTCCGGACAGGGGACCTTTCTTT. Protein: CASSYSPDRGPFF.